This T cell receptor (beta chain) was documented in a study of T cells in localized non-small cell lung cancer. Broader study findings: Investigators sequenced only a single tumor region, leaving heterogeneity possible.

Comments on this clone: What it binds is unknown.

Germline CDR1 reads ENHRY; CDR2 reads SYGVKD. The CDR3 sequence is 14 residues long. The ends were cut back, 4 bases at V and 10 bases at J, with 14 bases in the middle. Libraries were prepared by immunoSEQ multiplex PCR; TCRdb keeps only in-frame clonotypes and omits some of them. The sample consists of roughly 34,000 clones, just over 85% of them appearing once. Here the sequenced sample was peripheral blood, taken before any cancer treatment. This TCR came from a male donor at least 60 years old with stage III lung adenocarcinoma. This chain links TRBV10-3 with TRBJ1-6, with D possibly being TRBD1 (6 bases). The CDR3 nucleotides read TGTGCCATCAGTGTTCGACAGGAGGGATCACCCCTCCACTTT. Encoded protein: CAISVRQEGSPLHF.